A selection of T cell receptor beta chains follows, all from one sample in a study of T-cell memory formation after mild COVID-19. TCRdb called the 5' RACE reads again in MiXCR, with one record for every CDR3 protein. The data show approximately 210,000 distinct CDR3 sequences, with around 25% seen just once and roughly 11% held by the top ten. Input material: PBMCs or a T cell subset sorted from them (not recorded which). The receptors were gathered from an adult woman who had mild COVID-19 (a few samples of this study predate the infection). Cell type and time point are not known. CDR3s include the opening cysteine and the closing phenylalanine or tryptophan. Each record gives: J gene, D gene, V gene, clone size, CDR3 DNA, CDR3 protein. The D gene is left open where the match is weak. Clone size appears in some rows only: once, few, many, or a class for an expanded clone.

TRBJ2-3,NA,TRBV19,few,TGTGCCAGTAGATTAGGAGATACGCAGTATTTT,CASRLGDTQYF
TRBJ2-2,NA,TRBV20-1,few,TGCAGTGCTAGAGCCATGACAGCCACCGGGGAGCTGTTTTTT,CSARAMTATGELFF
TRBJ2-6,NA,TRBV6-5,NA,TGTGCCAGCAGCTATACTGGGGCCAACGTCCTGACTTTC,CASSYTGANVLTF
TRBJ2-7,TRBD2,TRBV9,NA,TGTGCCAGCAGCGTAGGGATAGCGGGAAATGCCTACGAGCAGTACTTC,CASSVGIAGNAYEQYF
TRBJ1-2,TRBD1,TRBV10-3,NA,TGTGCCATCAAGTTGACAGGGGGCGGCTATGGCTACACCTTC,CAIKLTGGGYGYTF
TRBJ2-3,NA,TRBV7-6,NA,TGTGCCAGCAGCTACTTCTCCGACACAGATACGCAGTATTTT,CASSYFSDTDTQYF
TRBJ2-4,NA,TRBV25-1,NA,TGTGCCAGCAGTGACCTCGGGCATCGGGCTGAAAACATTCAGTACTTC,CASSDLGHRAENIQYF
TRBJ2-7,TRBD2,TRBV20-1,NA,TGCAGTGCTAGAGATTTTCTAGCGGGAGCTCCCTACGAGCAGTACTTC,CSARDFLAGAPYEQYF
TRBJ1-2,TRBD1,TRBV9,NA,TGTGCCAGCAGCCTGCGGGACAGGGGGATCTATGGCTACACCTTC,CASSLRDRGIYGYTF
TRBJ1-5,NA,TRBV12-3/TRBV12-4,NA,TGTGCCAGCAGTTCCGGGATTCCTAATCAGCCCCAGCATTTT,CASSSGIPNQPQHF
TRBJ1-1,TRBD1,TRBV6-2/TRBV6-3,NA,TGTGCCAGCAGGGAGGACAGGGCGGAAGCTTTCTTT,CASREDRAEAFF
TRBJ1-5,NA,TRBV7-9,NA,TGTGCCAGCAGCCCGGAATGGACAGCGAGCAATCAGCCCCAGCATTTT,CASSPEWTASNQPQHF
TRBJ2-1,NA,TRBV7-3,NA,TGTGCCAGCAGCCCCCGGGGGGCCCCCTACAATGAGCAGTTCTTC,CASSPRGAPYNEQFF
TRBJ1-1,NA,TRBV29-1,NA,TGCAGCGTTGCCGATGTCCTCAACACTGAAGCTTTCTTT,CSVADVLNTEAFF
TRBJ1-5,TRBD1,TRBV7-2,few,TGTGCCAGCAGCTCCCCCGCCGGACAGGGACCCCCTAGCAATCAGCCCCAGCATTTT,CASSSPAGQGPPSNQPQHF
TRBJ1-2,TRBD1,TRBV29-1,NA,TGCAGCGCTTCTCTCAGGGGGATCGGCTATGGCTACACCTTC,CSASLRGIGYGYTF
TRBJ2-5,NA,TRBV12-5,NA,TGTGCTAGTGGGCTACAGGGTAAAGAGACCCAGTACTTC,CASGLQGKETQYF
TRBJ2-1,TRBD1,TRBV9,NA,TGTGCCAGCAGCGTACAGGGGGCGCGCCCCTACAATGAGCAGTTCTTC,CASSVQGARPYNEQFF
TRBJ2-2,TRBD1,TRBV5-1,few,TGCGCCAGCAGCTCCAAGGACAGGGGTTGGACCGGGGAGCTGTTTTTT,CASSSKDRGWTGELFF
TRBJ1-1,NA,TRBV27,NA,TGTGCCAGCAGTTTATCCAGGGGTTTGGCTGAAGCTTTCTTT,CASSLSRGLAEAFF
TRBJ2-5,TRBD2,TRBV5-1,NA,TGCGCCAGCAGCTTACGTAGCGGGGGGCCCCAAGAGACCCAGTACTTC,CASSLRSGGPQETQYF
TRBJ1-2,NA,TRBV7-2,few,TGTGCCAGCAGCTACCATTCGGGGTATGGCTACACCTTC,CASSYHSGYGYTF
TRBJ2-7,TRBD1,TRBV7-8,few,TGTGCCAGCAGCCAGTCCGGGACAGGGAGTTCCTACGAGCAGTACTTC,CASSQSGTGSSYEQYF
TRBJ2-1,TRBD2,TRBV29-1,few,TGCAGCGTTGAAGAATATGGCGGGAGTTACAATGAGCAGTTCTTC,CSVEEYGGSYNEQFF
TRBJ2-2,NA,TRBV15,NA,TGTGCCACCGCCTTGGATAGAAAGGTCGGGGAGCTGTTTTTT,CATALDRKVGELFF
TRBJ2-1,TRBD2,TRBV9,few,TGTGCCAGCAGCCACCTGGGGGCTAGCGGGGACTACAATGAGCAGTTCTTC,CASSHLGASGDYNEQFF
TRBJ2-2,NA,TRBV7-6,NA,TGTGCCAGCAGCTTAATTGGGGCCGCCGGGGAGCTGTTTTTT,CASSLIGAAGELFF
TRBJ2-1,NA,TRBV3-1,NA,TGTGCCAGCAGGCGTGCAGTCGGGTTCTATGAGCAGTTCTTC,CASRRAVGFYEQFF
TRBJ1-2,TRBD1,TRBV7-9,NA,TGTGCCAGCAGCTCCACAGGGGGCGACCTCTATGGCTACACCTTC,CASSSTGGDLYGYTF
TRBJ2-3,TRBD2,TRBV7-9,NA,TGTGCCAGCAGCCCTAGGGTCAGCGGGAGTAGCACAGATACGCAGTATTTT,CASSPRVSGSSTDTQYF
TRBJ2-3,TRBD2,TRBV7-9,NA,TGTGCCAGCAGCTTGGTTACTAGCGGGATATATGGCACAGATACGCAGTATTTT,CASSLVTSGIYGTDTQYF
TRBJ1-1,TRBD1,TRBV19,NA,TGTGCCAGCCAAACAGGGGGCAGGAACACTGAAGCTTTCTTT,CASQTGGRNTEAFF
TRBJ2-1,NA,TRBV28,few,TGTGCCAGCAGTTCGCCCATCTCCGGGACAAAACGCTCCTACAATGAGCAGTTCTTC,CASSSPISGTKRSYNEQFF
TRBJ2-1,NA,TRBV6-2/TRBV6-3,few,TGTGCCAGCAGTTACGGGCTAGTAGTCTTTGAGCAGTTCTTC,CASSYGLVVFEQFF
TRBJ2-3,NA,TRBV7-2,NA,TGTGCCAGCAGCTTAGTAGGCGCACAAGATACGCAGTATTTT,CASSLVGAQDTQYF
TRBJ2-3,TRBD2,TRBV6-5,NA,TGTGCCAGCAGTGGCTTCGGGGGGGCGAGCACAGATACGCAGTATTTT,CASSGFGGASTDTQYF
TRBJ2-7,TRBD1,TRBV10-1,few,TGCGCCAAGAGGGACAGTAATTTCTACGAGCAGTACTTC,CAKRDSNFYEQYF
TRBJ2-1,NA,TRBV7-9,NA,TGTGCCAGCAGCCCGGAAGGGAGCTCAGACAATGAGCAGTTCTTC,CASSPEGSSDNEQFF
TRBJ2-3,TRBD2,TRBV11-2,few,TGTGCCAGCAGCCCCCGGGCTAGCGGGGGCTTAGATACGCAGTATTTT,CASSPRASGGLDTQYF
TRBJ2-7,NA,TRBV4-2,NA,TGTGCCAGCAGCCAAGAGACAGTGTCCTACGAGCAGTACTTC,CASSQETVSYEQYF
TRBJ2-3,NA,TRBV11-2,NA,TGTGCCAGCACCACCCACCGCTGGAACCAATCGGCAGATACGCAGTATTTT,CASTTHRWNQSADTQYF
TRBJ2-3,NA,TRBV20-1,few,TGCAGTGCCCCCTTCCGACCTTTCACAGATACGCAGTATTTT,CSAPFRPFTDTQYF
TRBJ1-1,NA,TRBV4-3,NA,TGCGCCAGCAGCCAAGGAGGGGCGTCGAACACTGAAGCTTTCTTT,CASSQGGASNTEAFF
TRBJ2-1,NA,TRBV7-9,NA,TGTGCCAGCAGCGAGACAAGCGGGCTTTACAATGAGCAGTTCTTC,CASSETSGLYNEQFF
TRBJ1-6,NA,TRBV14,few,TGTGCCAGCAGCCAAGGGAGGGAGTATTCACCCCTCCACTTT,CASSQGREYSPLHF
TRBJ2-5,TRBD2,TRBV7-9,NA,TGTGCCAGCAGCCTCCCTAGCGGGAGGTACCAAGAGACCCAGTACTTC,CASSLPSGRYQETQYF
TRBJ2-3,TRBD2,TRBV19,NA,TGTGCCAGTAGTCCGTTCGGGGGGGGAGCGGATACGCAGTATTTT,CASSPFGGGADTQYF
TRBJ2-2,TRBD2,TRBV5-6,NA,TGTGCCAGCAGCTTTCACGGGGGGGCGCGTGTCGGGGAGCTGTTTTTT,CASSFHGGARVGELFF
TRBJ2-7,TRBD1,TRBV5-5,NA,TGTGCCAGCAGCTCGGGACAGGGGACCCGCTACGAGCAGTACTTC,CASSSGQGTRYEQYF
TRBJ2-7,NA,TRBV7-7,NA,TGTGCCAGCAGCTGCCTCTACCCGGGACGGCCCTCCTACGAGCAGTACTTC,CASSCLYPGRPSYEQYF
TRBJ2-3,NA,TRBV3-1,few,TGTGCCAGCAGCCAAGATGTAGGGGGGCCTAGCACAGATACGCAGTATTTT,CASSQDVGGPSTDTQYF
TRBJ2-3,TRBD1,TRBV9,NA,TGTGCCAGCAGCGTAGTCCCAGGGGGCGCGTTCAGCACAGATACGCAGTATTTT,CASSVVPGGAFSTDTQYF